This is a list of T cell receptor beta chains from one sample in a study of T cell repertoires in cytomegalovirus infection. No antigen has been assigned to these receptors. TCRdb ran MiXCR on the reads and lists one entry per CDR3 protein. Of about a million distinct CDR3 sequences listed, 25% to 40% were seen once; the top ten hold over 10%. The sequencing used cultured CD8+ T cells from PBMCs, collected from culture after CMV antigen stimulation. These receptor sequences come from a human donor in good health (CMV status not recorded). Some clones in this sample may be carry-over from other donors' samples. Each CDR3 is given with its conserved first and last residue. A D gene is named only where the DNA matches it firmly. The size field is filled for only some rows; it gives once, few, many or a size class.

>NA|TRBJ2-3|TRBV25-1|few
CASSEFHTDTQYF
TGTGCCAGCAGTGAATTCCACACAGATACGCAGTATTTT
>NA|TRBJ1-2|TRBV12-3/TRBV12-4|NA
CAIRDRRGGYTF
TGTGCCATCCGGGACCGGAGGGGTGGCTACACCTTC
>TRBD1|TRBJ2-4|TRBV2|few
CASSGQGDSKNIQYF
TGTGCCAGCAGTGGACAGGGGGACTCCAAAAACATTCAGTACTTC
>NA|TRBJ2-5|TRBV6-2/TRBV6-3|NA
CASRVAGQQETQYF
TGTGCCAGCAGAGTGGCAGGCCAACAAGAGACCCAGTACTTC
>NA|TRBJ1-2|TRBV12-3/TRBV12-4|few
CASREGDGYTF
TGTGCCAGCAGGGAAGGCGATGGCTACACCTTC
>NA|TRBJ1-4|TRBV12-3/TRBV12-4|few
CASSWTGTFNEKLFF
TGTGCCAGCAGTTGGACCGGGACGTTTAATGAAAAACTGTTTTTT
>NA|TRBJ2-7|TRBV6-1|few
CASSELRLGYEQYF
TGTGCCAGCAGTGAACTCAGGCTGGGGTACGAGCAGTACTTC
>NA|TRBJ1-2|TRBV20-1|once
CSLKGDYGYTF
TGCAGCCTTAAAGGGGACTATGGCTACACCTTC
>NA|TRBJ2-2|TRBV20-1|few
CSARVAVTNTGELFF
TGCAGTGCTAGAGTAGCGGTGACGAACACCGGGGAGCTGTTTTTT
>TRBD2|TRBJ2-3|TRBV7-9|once
CASSYPSLAGGPPFVSTDTQYF
TGTGCCAGCAGCTACCCATCACTAGCGGGGGGCCCACCCTTCGTTAGCACAGATACGCAGTATTTT
>TRBD1|TRBJ2-7|TRBV6-2/TRBV6-3|NA
CASRGQDGTYEQYF
TGTGCCAGCAGGGGACAGGATGGCACCTACGAGCAGTACTTC
>NA|TRBJ2-1|TRBV19|few
CASSAAESSYNEQFF
TGTGCCAGTAGCGCGGCCGAGAGCTCCTACAATGAGCAGTTCTTC
>NA|TRBJ2-1|TRBV6-8|NA
CASSYTGSDLYNEQFF
TGTGCCAGCAGCTACACAGGGTCAGATCTCTACAATGAGCAGTTCTTC
>TRBD1|TRBJ1-5|TRBV19|few
CASRDRMGQPQHF
TGTGCCAGTCGGGACAGAATGGGGCAGCCCCAGCATTTT
>NA|TRBJ1-2|TRBV7-6|many
CASSSSRQRGYTF
TGTGCCAGCAGCTCCTCTCGACAGCGCGGCTACACCTTC
>TRBD2|TRBJ2-1|TRBV6-2/TRBV6-3|NA
CASSSASSGGSYNEQFF
TGTGCCAGCAGTTCCGCTTCTAGCGGGGGCTCCTACAATGAGCAGTTCTTC
>NA|TRBJ1-6|TRBV19|NA
CASSNGERYNSPLHF
TGTGCCAGTAGTAACGGCGAACGATATAATTCACCCCTCCACTTT